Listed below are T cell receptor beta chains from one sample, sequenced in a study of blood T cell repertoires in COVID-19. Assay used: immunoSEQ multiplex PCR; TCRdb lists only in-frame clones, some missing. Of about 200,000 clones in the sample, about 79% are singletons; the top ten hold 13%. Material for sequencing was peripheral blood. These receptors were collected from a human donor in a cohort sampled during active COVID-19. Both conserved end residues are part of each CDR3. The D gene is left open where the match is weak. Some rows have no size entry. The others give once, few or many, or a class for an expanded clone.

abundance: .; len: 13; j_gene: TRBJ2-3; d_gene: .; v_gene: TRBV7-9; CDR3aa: CAIKRARTDTQYF; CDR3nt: TGTGCCATCAAGCGGGCCCGCACAGATACGCAGTATTTT
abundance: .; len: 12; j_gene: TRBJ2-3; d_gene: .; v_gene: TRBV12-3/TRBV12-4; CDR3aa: CASSLFGDTQYF; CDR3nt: TGTGCCAGCAGTTTGTTCGGAGATACGCAGTATTTT
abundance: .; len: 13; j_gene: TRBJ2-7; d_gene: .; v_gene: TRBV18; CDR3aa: CASSPPSTYEQYF; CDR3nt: TGTGCCAGCTCACCACCTTCAACCTACGAGCAGTACTTC
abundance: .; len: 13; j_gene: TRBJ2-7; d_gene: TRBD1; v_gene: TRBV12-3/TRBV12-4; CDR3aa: CASRLGQGGVQYF; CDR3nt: TGTGCCAGCAGACTCGGACAGGGAGGAGTGCAGTACTTC
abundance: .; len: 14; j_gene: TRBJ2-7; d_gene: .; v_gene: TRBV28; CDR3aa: CASSPRQVSYEQYF; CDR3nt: TGTGCCAGCAGTCCTAGACAGGTTTCCTACGAGCAGTACTTC
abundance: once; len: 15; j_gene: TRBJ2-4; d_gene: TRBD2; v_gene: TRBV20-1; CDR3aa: CSASSAGGAKNIQYF; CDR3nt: TGCAGTGCTAGTAGCGCGGGGGGAGCCAAAAACATTCAGTACTTC
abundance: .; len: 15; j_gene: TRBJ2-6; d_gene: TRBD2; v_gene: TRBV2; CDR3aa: CASSEGLTGANVLTF; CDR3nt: TGTGCCAGCAGTGAGGGACTAACTGGGGCCAACGTCCTGACTTTC
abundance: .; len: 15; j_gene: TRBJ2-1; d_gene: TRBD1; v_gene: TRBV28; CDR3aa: CASSSGTGAYNEQFF; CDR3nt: TGTGCCAGCAGTTCCGGGACAGGGGCTTACAATGAGCAGTTCTTC
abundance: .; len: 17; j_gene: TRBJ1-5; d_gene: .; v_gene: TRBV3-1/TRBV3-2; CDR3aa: CASSQDYQGPTNQPQHF; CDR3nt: TGTGCCAGCAGCCAAGATTATCAGGGGCCCACTAATCAGCCCCAGCATTTT
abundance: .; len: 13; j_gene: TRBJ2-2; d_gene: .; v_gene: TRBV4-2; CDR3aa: CASSPGDTGELFF; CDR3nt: TGTGCCAGCAGCCCAGGCGACACCGGGGAGCTGTTTTTT
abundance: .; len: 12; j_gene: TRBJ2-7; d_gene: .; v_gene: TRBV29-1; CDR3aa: CSVETGSYEQYF; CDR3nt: TGCAGCGTTGAAACCGGGTCCTACGAGCAGTACTTC
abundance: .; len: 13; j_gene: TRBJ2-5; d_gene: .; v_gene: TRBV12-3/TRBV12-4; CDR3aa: CASSMGRGETQYF; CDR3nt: TGTGCCAGCAGCATGGGCCGCGGGGAGACCCAGTACTTC
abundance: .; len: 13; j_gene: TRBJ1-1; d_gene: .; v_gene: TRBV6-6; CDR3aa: CASSYTQPGEAFF; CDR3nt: TGTGCCAGCAGTTACACGCAACCGGGAGAAGCTTTCTTT
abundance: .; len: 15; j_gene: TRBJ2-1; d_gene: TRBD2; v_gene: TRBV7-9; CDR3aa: CASTSTSGRANEQFF; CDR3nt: TGTGCCAGCACTTCGACTAGCGGGAGGGCTAATGAGCAGTTCTTC
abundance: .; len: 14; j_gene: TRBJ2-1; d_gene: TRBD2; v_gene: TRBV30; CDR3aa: CAWTRLAGYNEQFF; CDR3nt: TGTGCCTGGACGAGACTAGCGGGCTACAATGAGCAGTTCTTC
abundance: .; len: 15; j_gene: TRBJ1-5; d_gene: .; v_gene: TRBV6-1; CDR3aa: CASSEGGMTGRPQHF; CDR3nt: TGTGCCAGCAGTGAGGGGGGGATGACAGGAAGGCCCCAGCATTTT
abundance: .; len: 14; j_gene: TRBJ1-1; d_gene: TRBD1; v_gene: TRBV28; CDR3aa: CASSLRQGATEAFF; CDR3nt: TGTGCCAGCAGTTTACGACAGGGGGCCACTGAAGCTTTCTTT
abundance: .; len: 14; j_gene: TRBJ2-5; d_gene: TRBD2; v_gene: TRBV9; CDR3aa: CASSVGGGTKTQYF; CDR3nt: TGTGCCAGCAGCGTAGGGGGGGGTACGAAGACCCAGTACTTC
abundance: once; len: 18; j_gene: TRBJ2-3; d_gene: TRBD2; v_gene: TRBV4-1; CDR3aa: CASSHILAGVRFTDTQYF; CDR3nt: TGCGCCAGCAGCCACATTCTAGCGGGAGTCCGTTTCACAGATACGCAGTATTTT
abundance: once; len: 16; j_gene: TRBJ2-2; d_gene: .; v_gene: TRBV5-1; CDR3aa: CASTTINLANTGELFF; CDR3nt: TGCGCCAGCACCACAATAAACCTCGCGAACACCGGGGAGCTGTTTTTT
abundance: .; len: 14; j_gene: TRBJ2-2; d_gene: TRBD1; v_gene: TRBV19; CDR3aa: CASTGQGFVGELFF; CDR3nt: TGTGCCAGTACGGGACAGGGTTTTGTCGGGGAGCTGTTTTTT
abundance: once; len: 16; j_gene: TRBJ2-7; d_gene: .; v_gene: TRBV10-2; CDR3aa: CASSGGSGLAYHEQYF; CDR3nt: TGCGCCAGCAGTGGGGGGAGTGGTCTAGCGTATCACGAGCAGTACTTC
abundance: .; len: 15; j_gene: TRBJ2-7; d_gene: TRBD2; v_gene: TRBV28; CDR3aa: CASRPPTSGRGEQYF; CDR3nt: TGTGCCAGCAGGCCCCCGACTAGCGGGAGAGGCGAGCAGTACTTC
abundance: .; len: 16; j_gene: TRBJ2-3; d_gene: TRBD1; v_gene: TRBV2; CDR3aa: CASRAGQGTTRYTQYF; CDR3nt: TGTGCCAGCAGGGCGGGACAGGGGACGACCCGCTATACGCAGTATTTT
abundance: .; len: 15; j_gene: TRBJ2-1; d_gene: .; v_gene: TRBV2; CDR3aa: CASSVGDRQFNEQFF; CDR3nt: TGTGCCAGCAGTGTCGGAGACAGACAGTTCAATGAGCAGTTCTTC
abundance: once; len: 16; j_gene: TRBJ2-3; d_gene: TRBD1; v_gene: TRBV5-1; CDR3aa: CASSLRQGRNTDTQYF; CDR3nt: TGCGCCAGCAGCCTCCGACAGGGGAGGAACACAGATACGCAGTATTTT
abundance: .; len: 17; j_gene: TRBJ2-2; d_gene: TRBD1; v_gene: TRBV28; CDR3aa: CASSGQGTGKNTGELFF; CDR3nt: TGTGCCAGCAGTGGCCAAGGGACAGGGAAGAACACCGGGGAGCTGTTTTTT
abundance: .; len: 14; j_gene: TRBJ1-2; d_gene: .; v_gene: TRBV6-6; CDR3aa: CASTTYRLDYGYTF; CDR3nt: TGTGCCAGCACCACGTACCGCTTAGACTATGGCTACACCTTC
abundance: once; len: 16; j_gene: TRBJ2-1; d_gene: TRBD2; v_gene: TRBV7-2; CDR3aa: CASSPRPSGRYNEQFF; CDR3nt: TGTGCCAGCAGCCCCCGCCCCAGCGGGAGGTACAATGAGCAGTTCTTC
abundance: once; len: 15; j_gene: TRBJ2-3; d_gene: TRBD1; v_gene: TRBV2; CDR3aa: CASRRQGANVDTQYF; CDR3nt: TGTGCCAGCAGACGACAGGGGGCAAATGTTGATACGCAGTATTTT